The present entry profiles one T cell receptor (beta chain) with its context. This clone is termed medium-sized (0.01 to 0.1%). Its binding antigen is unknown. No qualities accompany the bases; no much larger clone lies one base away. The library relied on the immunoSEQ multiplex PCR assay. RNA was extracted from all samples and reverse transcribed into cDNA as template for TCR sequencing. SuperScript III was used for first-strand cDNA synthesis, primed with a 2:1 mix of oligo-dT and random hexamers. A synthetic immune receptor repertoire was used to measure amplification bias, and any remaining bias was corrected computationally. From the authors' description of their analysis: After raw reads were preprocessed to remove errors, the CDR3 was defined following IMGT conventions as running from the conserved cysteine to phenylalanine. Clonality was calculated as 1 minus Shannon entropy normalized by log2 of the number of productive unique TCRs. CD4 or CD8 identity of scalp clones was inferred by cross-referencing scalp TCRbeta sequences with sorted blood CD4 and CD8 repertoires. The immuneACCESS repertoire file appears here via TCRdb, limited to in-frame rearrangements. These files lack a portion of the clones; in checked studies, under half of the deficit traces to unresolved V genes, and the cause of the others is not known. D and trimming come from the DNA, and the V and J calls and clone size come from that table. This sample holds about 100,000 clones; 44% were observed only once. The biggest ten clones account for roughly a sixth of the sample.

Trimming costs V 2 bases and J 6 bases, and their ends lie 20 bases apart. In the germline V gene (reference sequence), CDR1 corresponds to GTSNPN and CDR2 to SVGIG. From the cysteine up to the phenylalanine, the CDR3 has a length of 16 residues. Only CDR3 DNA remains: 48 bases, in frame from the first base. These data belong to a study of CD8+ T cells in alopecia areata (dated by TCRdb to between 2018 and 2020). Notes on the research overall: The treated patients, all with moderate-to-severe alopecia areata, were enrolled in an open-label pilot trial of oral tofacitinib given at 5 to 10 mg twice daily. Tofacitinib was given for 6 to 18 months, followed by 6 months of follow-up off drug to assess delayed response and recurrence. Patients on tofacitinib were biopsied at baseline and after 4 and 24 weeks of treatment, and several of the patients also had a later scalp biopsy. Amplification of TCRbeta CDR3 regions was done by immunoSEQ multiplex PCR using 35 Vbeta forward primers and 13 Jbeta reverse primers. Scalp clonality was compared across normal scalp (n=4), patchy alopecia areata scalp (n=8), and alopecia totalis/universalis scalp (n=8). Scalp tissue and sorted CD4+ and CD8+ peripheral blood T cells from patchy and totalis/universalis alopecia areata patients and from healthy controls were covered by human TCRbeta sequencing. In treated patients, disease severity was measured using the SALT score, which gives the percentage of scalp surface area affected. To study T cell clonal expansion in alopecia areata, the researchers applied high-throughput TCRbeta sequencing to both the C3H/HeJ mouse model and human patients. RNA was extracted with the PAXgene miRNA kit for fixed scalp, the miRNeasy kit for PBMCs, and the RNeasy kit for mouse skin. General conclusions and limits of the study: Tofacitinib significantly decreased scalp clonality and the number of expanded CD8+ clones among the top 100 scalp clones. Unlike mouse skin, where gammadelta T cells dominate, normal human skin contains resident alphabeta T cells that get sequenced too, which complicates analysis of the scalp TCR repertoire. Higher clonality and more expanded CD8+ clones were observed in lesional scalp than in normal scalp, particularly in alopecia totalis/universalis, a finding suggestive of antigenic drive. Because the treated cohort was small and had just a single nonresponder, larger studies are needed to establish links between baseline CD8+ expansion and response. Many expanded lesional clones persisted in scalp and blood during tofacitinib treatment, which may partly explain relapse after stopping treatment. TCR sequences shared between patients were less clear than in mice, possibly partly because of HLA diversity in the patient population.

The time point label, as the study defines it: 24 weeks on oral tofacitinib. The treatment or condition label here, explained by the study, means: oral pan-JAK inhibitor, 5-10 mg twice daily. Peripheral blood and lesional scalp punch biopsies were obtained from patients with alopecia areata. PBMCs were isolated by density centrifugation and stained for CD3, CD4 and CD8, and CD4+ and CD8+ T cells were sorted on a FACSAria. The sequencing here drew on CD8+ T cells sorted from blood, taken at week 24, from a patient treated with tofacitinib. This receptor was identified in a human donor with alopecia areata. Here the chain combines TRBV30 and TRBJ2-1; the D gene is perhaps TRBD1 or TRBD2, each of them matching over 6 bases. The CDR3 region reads CAWSPGDFQGFNEQFF. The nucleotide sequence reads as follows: TGTGCCTGGAGTCCAGGGGACTTCCAGGGGTTCAATGAGCAGTTCTTC.